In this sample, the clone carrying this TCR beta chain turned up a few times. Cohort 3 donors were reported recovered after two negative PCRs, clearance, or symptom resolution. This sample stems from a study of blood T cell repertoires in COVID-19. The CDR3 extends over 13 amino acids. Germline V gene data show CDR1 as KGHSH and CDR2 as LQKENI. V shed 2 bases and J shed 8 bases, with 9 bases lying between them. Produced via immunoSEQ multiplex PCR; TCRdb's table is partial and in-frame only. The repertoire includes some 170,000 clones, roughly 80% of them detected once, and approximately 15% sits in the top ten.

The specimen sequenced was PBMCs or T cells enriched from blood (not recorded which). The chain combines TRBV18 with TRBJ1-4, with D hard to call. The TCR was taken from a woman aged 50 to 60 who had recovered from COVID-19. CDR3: CASSPNTAEKLFF. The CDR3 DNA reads TGTGCCAGCTCACCAAATACAGCAGAAAAACTGTTTTTT.